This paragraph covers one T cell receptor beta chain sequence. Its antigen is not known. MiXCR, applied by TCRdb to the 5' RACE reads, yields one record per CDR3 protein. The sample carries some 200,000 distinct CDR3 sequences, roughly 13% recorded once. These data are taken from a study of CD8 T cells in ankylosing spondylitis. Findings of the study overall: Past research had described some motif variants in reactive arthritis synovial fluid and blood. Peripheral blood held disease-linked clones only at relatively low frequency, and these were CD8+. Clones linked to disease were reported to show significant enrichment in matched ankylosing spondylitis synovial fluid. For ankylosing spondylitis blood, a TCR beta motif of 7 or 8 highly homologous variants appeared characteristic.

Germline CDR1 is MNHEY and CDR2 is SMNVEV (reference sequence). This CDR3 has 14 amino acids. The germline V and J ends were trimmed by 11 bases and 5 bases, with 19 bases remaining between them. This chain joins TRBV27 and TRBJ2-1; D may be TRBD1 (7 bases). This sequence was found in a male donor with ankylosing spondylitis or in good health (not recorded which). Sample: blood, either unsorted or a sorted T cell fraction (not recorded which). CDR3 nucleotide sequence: TGTGCCGCAGGGGGAGGAGAGTTCCACAATGAGCAGTTCTTC. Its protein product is CAAGGGEFHNEQFF.